The 31 T cell receptor beta chains given below trace back to one sample, sequenced in a study of human T cells and chemical hapten exposure. TCRdb called the RACE reads again in MiXCR, with one record for every CDR3 protein. Seen here are over 65,000 distinct CDR3 sequences, under 14% observed once, and the top ten hold approximately 1.4%. Documented time point: patch test 2, 6 weeks after DPC sensitization. Treatment given: therapeutic diphenylcyclopropenone sensitization with weekly scalp DPC. Sample: whole blood, taken in connection with sensitization to the hapten diphenylcyclopropenone (DPC). These receptors came from a man aged 18 to 35 with alopecia areata. Some clones in this sample may be carry-over from other donors' samples.

V gene TRBV6-5 combines with J gene TRBJ2-6; 9 bases are a match to TRBD2. Trimming took 7 bases from V and 0 from J; bases not matched to a gene: 10. Germline V CDR1 and CDR2: MNHEY, SVGAGI. This CDR3 comprises 18 residues. This chain's CDR3 is CASTLTSGIPSGANVLTF. DNA of the CDR3: TGTGCCAGCACCTTGACTAGCGGCATCCCCTCTGGGGCCAACGTCCTGACTTTC.

This clonotype was observed a few times. V gene TRBV11-2 combines with J gene TRBJ2-5; 9 bases are shared with TRBD2. CDR3 length: 17 residues. V trimming: 2 bases; J trimming: 3 bases; junction bases outside the gene matches: 10. Germline V lookup: CDR1 SGHAT, CDR2 FQNNGV. CDR3 DNA: TGTGCCAGCAGCTTAAGGGGTCTAGCGGGGACTGAAGAGACCCAGTACTTC. Its protein product is CASSLRGLAGTEETQYF.

This clonotype has a count of ten or more. The chain is built from TRBV4-3 and TRBJ1-6, with D perhaps TRBD1 (5 bases). The CDR3 has 14 residues. V was clipped by 1 base and J by 11 bases, with 12 bases between them. The V gene's germline CDR1 is LGHNA and CDR2 YSLEER. In DNA, the CDR3 is TGCGCCAGCAGCCAAGGCCGGGGGATGGCACCCCTCCACTTT. Translating it yields CASSQGRGMAPLHF.

This chain joins TRBV7-7 and TRBJ2-5; 8 bases match TRBD2. The CDR3 sequence is 14 residues long. After removal of 4 bases from V and 4 bases from J, the junction contained 5 bases not matched to a gene. The germline V gene has CDR1 SSHAT and CDR2 FNYEAQ (reference sequence). The CDR3 protein is CASSSDSGVETQYF. The CDR3 coding sequence is TGTGCCAGCAGCTCGGATAGCGGGGTAGAGACCCAGTACTTC.

This clonotype has more than one count but fewer than ten. The chain couples TRBV19 to TRBJ1-4; D might be TRBD1 (6 bases). This CDR3 comprises 15 residues. Germline values: CDR1 LNHDA, CDR2 SQIVND (reference sequence). V was clipped by 7 bases and J by 5 bases, with 17 bases between them. CDR3 bases: TGTGCCAGTACCCCCGGGACATTCAAGAATGAAAAACTGTTTTTT. This gives the protein CASTPGTFKNEKLFF. Based on the CDR3 plus reference TRBV19 and TRBJ1-4, the full variable domain is DGGITQSPKYLFRKEGQNVTLSCEQNLNHDAMYWYRQDPGQGLRLIYYSQIVNDFQKGDIAEGYSVSREKKESFPLTVTSAQKNPTAFYLCASTPGTFKNEKLFFGSGTQLSVL.

The chain joins TRBV7-3 to TRBJ2-3; D unclear. The CDR3 is 13 residues long. Germline CDR1 is SGHTA and CDR2 is FQGTGA. Trimming took off 2 bases at V and 4 bases at J, with 7 bases between the two ends. Here the CDR3 reads CASSLDNPDTQYF. CDR3 coding DNA: TGTGCCAGCAGCTTAGACAATCCAGATACGCAGTATTTT.

This clonotype has at least ten counts. This chain connects TRBV18 to TRBJ2-7; the D gene is possibly TRBD1 (6 bases). This CDR3 has 14 residues. CDR1 KGHSH and CDR2 LQKENI come from the germline V gene. The V gene lost 3 bases and the J gene lost 3 bases, with 12 bases spanning the gap. The CDR3 loop reads CASSPGGHFYEQYV. The CDR3 bases are TGTGCCAGCTCACCTGGGGGACACTTCTACGAGCAGTACGTC.

This sequence joins TRBV7-2 and TRBJ2-7; TRBD2 matches at 8 bases. The V segment lost 8 bases and the J segment 7 bases; nucleotides outside the gene matches: 13. The CDR3 spans 14 residues. CDR1 SGHTA and CDR2 FQGNSA come from the germline V gene. CDR3 sequence reads: CASGWSGGPREQYF. The CDR3 nucleotides read TGTGCCAGCGGATGGAGCGGGGGTCCGAGGGAGCAGTACTTC.

This clonotype was counted a few times. DNA of the CDR3: TGTGCCAGCAGCCAAGATCAGTGGAGGCAGGGTCGTTTCAATACGCAGTATTTT. It yields the protein CASSQDQWRQGRFNTQYF. The V gene is TRBV14, the J gene TRBJ2-3; D assignment may be TRBD1 or TRBD2 (5 bases each). The CDR3 extends over 18 amino acids. The V gene's germline CDR1 is SGHDN and CDR2 FVKESK. Trimming shortened V by 0 bases and J by 7 bases, and 23 bases separated the two germline ends.

The rearrangement links TRBV5-1 to TRBJ1-3, with a possible D match to TRBD1 (6 bases). The germline V gene has CDR1 SGHRS and CDR2 YFSETQ. V dropped 1 base and J dropped 1 base, with 12 bases sitting between them. This CDR3 has 16 amino acids. The CDR3 DNA is TGCGCCAGCAGCTTGTATCCGGGGGCATCTGGAAACACCATATATTTT. As protein: CASSLYPGASGNTIYF.

The chain couples TRBV29-1 to TRBJ2-5; possible D gene TRBD2, 5 bases. Germline V gives CDR1 SQVTM, CDR2 ANQGSEA. The length of the CDR3 is 13 residues. Trimming left V 4 bases short and J 3 bases short, with 12 bases between. The CDR3 reads CSVGGSVEETQYF. The CDR3 nucleotides are TGCAGCGTTGGAGGGTCGGTAGAAGAGACCCAGTACTTC. Combining the CDR3 with reference TRBV29-1 and TRBJ2-5 gives the whole variable domain SAVISQKPSRDICQRGTSLTIQCQVDSQVTMMFWYRQQPGQSLTLIATANQGSEATYESGFVIDKFPISRPNLTFSTLTVSNMSPEDSSIYLCSVGGSVEETQYFGPGTRLLVL.

This clonotype was observed many times. The chain combines TRBV9 with TRBJ1-3; a possible D gene is TRBD1 (5 bases). This CDR3 has 16 residues. Germline CDR1 and CDR2: SGDLS and YYNGEE. The V and J ends lost 4 bases and 0 bases respectively, with 14 bases between them. The CDR3 protein is CASSPPDSRSGNTIYF. CDR3 nucleotide sequence: TGTGCCAGCAGCCCTCCCGACAGCCGCTCTGGAAACACCATATATTTT.

The chain links TRBV7-2 to TRBJ2-5; TRBD1 might be the D (6 bases). The V gene's germline CDR1 is SGHTA and CDR2 FQGNSA. V lost 6 bases and J 2 bases, leaving 16 bases between the germline ends. CDR3 length equals 15 residues. In nucleotides, the CDR3 is TGTGCCAGCAGGCAAATACAGGGAACACAAGAGACCCAGTACTTC. Amino acid sequence: CASRQIQGTQETQYF.

This clonotype has just a few counts. This chain links TRBV9 with TRBJ2-1, with TRBD2 matching 9 bases. The CDR3 totals 16 residues. The germline gives CDR1 SGDLS, CDR2 YYNGEE. V was clipped by 4 bases and J by 2 bases; unmatched bases: 7. The DNA of the CDR3 is TGTGCCAGCAGCCCATCCCTAGCGGGGCCCTACAATGAGCAGTTCTTC. It is translated as CASSPSLAGPYNEQFF.

This chain uses TRBV28 with TRBJ2-5; D tentatively reads TRBD1 or TRBD2 (6 bases each). Germline V CDR1 and CDR2: MDHEN, SYDVKM. The CDR3 runs to 15 residues. The V end lost 3 bases, the J end lost 1 base, and 12 bases lay between the germline ends. In DNA, the CDR3 is TGTGCCAGCAGTTTGGGGGGCGGCCCCCAAGAGACCCAGTACTTC. Its translation: CASSLGGGPQETQYF.

This clonotype occurred a few times. The rearrangement joins TRBV7-8 to TRBJ2-5; tentatively, D is TRBD2 (7 bases). Germline V lookup: CDR1 SGHVS, CDR2 FQNEAQ. The CDR3 spans 18 residues. V shed 1 base and J shed 5 bases, with 23 bases lying between them. CDR3 bases: TGTGCCAGCAGCTTAGTAGGAGGGTCGCGGGGGCGCCGGGAGACCCAGTACTTC. Amino acid sequence: CASSLVGGSRGRRETQYF.

Many counts were recorded for this clonotype. The rearrangement joins TRBV4-2 to TRBJ1-6; tentative D call: TRBD1 (5 bases). CDR3 length: 17 amino acids. Trimming left V 1 base short and J 8 bases short, with 18 bases between. The germline V gene has CDR1 LGHNA and CDR2 YNFKEQ. The chain's CDR3 is CASSQAGWTRRDSPLHF. The CDR3 DNA reads TGTGCCAGCAGCCAAGCAGGCTGGACACGGAGGGATTCACCCCTCCACTTT.

The V call is TRBV5-8, the J call TRBJ2-4; no clear D. The CDR3 sequence is 10 residues long. Germline CDR1 reads SGHTS; CDR2 reads YDEGEE. The germline V and J ends were trimmed by 4 bases and 16 bases, with 12 bases remaining between them. CDR3 sequence reads: CASSTSLHYF. The CDR3 DNA reads TGTGCCAGCAGCACCAGCTTGCATTACTTC.

This clonotype was seen repeatedly, ten times or more. This rearrangement joins TRBV3-1 to TRBJ1-1; D is ambiguous. This CDR3 contains 13 residues. Per the germline V gene, CDR1 is LGHDT and CDR2 is YNNKEL (reference sequence). Trimming removed 1 base at V and 4 bases at J, with 7 bases between. The CDR3, as DNA: TGTGCCAGCAGCCAAGCACACGCCACTGAAGCTTTCTTT. Translation gives CASSQAHATEAFF.

This clonotype has just a few counts. The V gene is TRBV6-2 or TRBV6-3, the J gene TRBJ2-3; D uncertain. The CDR3 sequence is 14 residues long. V was trimmed by 7 bases and J by 2 bases, leaving 13 bases between them. The germline V gene has CDR1 MNHEY and CDR2 SVGEGT. The CDR3 here is CASNFLINTDTQYF. In DNA, the CDR3 is TGTGCCAGCAACTTCCTCATTAACACAGATACGCAGTATTTT.

The chain couples TRBV4-3 to TRBJ2-1; D gene unclear. Germline V lookup: CDR1 LGHNA, CDR2 YSLEER. Trimming left V 1 base short and J 9 bases short, with 7 bases between. CDR3 length: 12 residues. The CDR3 DNA reads as TGCGCCAGCAGCCAAGCCGTAGGTGAGCAGTTCTTC. Translated, it gives CASSQAVGEQFF.

This clonotype appeared many times. This chain links TRBV5-1 with TRBJ2-1; 7 positions match TRBD1. Germline V gene data show CDR1 as SGHRS and CDR2 as YFSETQ. V was clipped by 2 bases and J by 8 bases; unmatched bases: 4. The CDR3 covers 13 residues. The CDR3 loop is CASSLDQGDEQFF. CDR3 sequence (DNA): TGCGCCAGCAGCTTAGATCAGGGGGATGAGCAGTTCTTC. The full variable domain, its missing parts supplied by reference TRBV5-1 and TRBJ2-1, is KAGVTQTPRYLIKTRGQQVTLSCSPISGHRSVSWYQQTPGQGLQFLFEYFSETQRNKGNFPGRFSGRQFSNSRSEMNVSTLELGDSALYLCASSLDQGDEQFFGPGTRLTVL.

The rearrangement uses TRBV6-2 or TRBV6-3 and TRBJ2-4; weak D call: TRBD2 (6 bases). Germline CDR1 reads MNHEY; CDR2 reads SVGEGT. The CDR3 extends over 14 amino acids. The V gene lost 4 bases and the J gene lost 5 bases, with 12 bases spanning the gap. The CDR3 bases are TGTGCCAGCAGTTCTATGCGGGGAGAAAACATTCAGTACTTC. Protein product: CASSSMRGENIQYF.

V usage is TRBV6-2 or TRBV6-3 and J usage is TRBJ2-7, with 9 bases matching TRBD1. The length of the CDR3 is 14 residues. The V segment lost 3 bases and the J segment 9 bases; nucleotides outside the gene matches: 9. Germline values: CDR1 MNHEY, CDR2 SVGEGT. CDR3 sequence (DNA): TGTGCCAGCAGTTATTCCGCGGACAGGGGCGGGCAGTACGTC. This codes for CASSYSADRGGQYV.

About this clonotype: One end of the junction varies from germline; a read error may be responsible. The chain employs TRBV20-1 and TRBJ1-5; maybe TRBD1 (5 bases). Germline CDR1 is DFQATT and CDR2 is SNEGSKA (reference sequence). CDR3 length: 16 residues. The CDR3 loop is CSTRHPKGISNQPQHF. CDR3 coding DNA: TGCAGTACTAGACACCCGAAGGGGATTAGCAATCAGCCCCAGCATTTT.

This clonotype was seen at least ten times. This sequence joins TRBV6-5 and TRBJ2-3, with D perhaps matching TRBD2 (7 bases). Germline CDR1 MNHEY, CDR2 SVGAGI. The V gene lost 0 bases and the J gene lost 2 bases, with 21 bases spanning the gap. This CDR3 has 19 residues. The CDR3 protein is CASSYSKRGHGSHTDTQYF. Written as DNA, the CDR3 is TGTGCCAGCAGTTACTCGAAGCGGGGACATGGGTCCCACACAGATACGCAGTATTTT.

With respect to this clonotype: With a much larger clone just one base away, this may be a read error. V and J are TRBV7-6 and TRBJ1-1, with D unclear. This CDR3 region has 14 residues. The ends were cut back, 1 base at V and 5 bases at J, with 11 bases in the middle. The germline gives CDR1 SGHVS, CDR2 FNYEAQ. The chain's CDR3 is CASSLGGIPTEAFF. In DNA, the CDR3 is TGTGCCAGCAGCTTAGGAGGGATCCCGACTGAAGCTTTCTTT.

J is TRBJ1-5 and V is TRBV9, with 8 bases identical to TRBD1. The CDR3 contains 18 residues. The ends lost 1 base at V and 5 bases at J; junction bases unmatched: 14. Germline CDR1 is SGDLS and CDR2 is YYNGEE. The CDR3 region is CASSVMRTGKVGYQPQHF. The CDR3 coding sequence is TGTGCCAGCAGCGTAATGAGGACAGGGAAGGTTGGATATCAGCCCCAGCATTTT.

The CDR3 loop is CASSLTFTGAGELFF. The CDR3 bases are TGTGCCAGCAGCTTAACCTTTACGGGGGCCGGGGAGCTGTTTTTT. This chain uses TRBV7-8 with TRBJ2-2; D is perhaps TRBD2 (6 bases). This CDR3 contains 15 residues. V was shortened by 2 bases and J by 6 bases, with 13 bases between the two germline ends. Germline CDR1 reads SGHVS; CDR2 reads FQNEAQ.

This clonotype has ten or more counts. The chain links TRBV20-1 to TRBJ2-7, with 13 bases matching TRBD2. There are 14 residues in the CDR3. Germline V CDR1 and CDR2: DFQATT, SNEGSKA (reference sequence). The junction had 6 bases not matched to a gene; V was cut back by 6 bases and J by 4 bases. The CDR3 here is CSATGTSGDYEQYF. In DNA form, the CDR3 reads TGCAGTGCAACCGGGACTAGCGGGGATTACGAGCAGTACTTC.

This clonotype has only a few counts. V and J are TRBV6-5 and TRBJ2-3; 8 nucleotides match TRBD1. This CDR3 region has 16 residues. Germline trimming cut 2 bases from V and 2 bases from J; bases unmatched to any gene: 6. Germline values: CDR1 MNHEY, CDR2 SVGAGI. CDR3 bases: TGTGCCAGCAGTTACGCCACAGGGGGTGCCACAGATACGCAGTATTTT. Amino acid sequence: CASSYATGGATDTQYF.